Below, 24 T cell receptor beta chains from the same sample are listed, as sequenced in a study of T cells in Graves' hyperthyroidism and ophthalmopathy. Amplification of TCR beta CDR3 regions used RNA as the template. HTBI primers drove first-round RT-PCR of the TCR CDR3. Via MiXCR, TCRdb re-called the multiplex PCR reads, giving one row per CDR3 protein. This table holds 280,000 or so distinct CDR3 sequences, 13% to 15% found once. The sequenced sample was blood. These receptors all stem from a woman between 45 and 60 years old with Graves' hyperthyroidism that later progressed to Graves' ophthalmopathy.

At least ten counts were recorded for this clonotype. The chain links TRBV5-6 to TRBJ2-3; D unresolved. Trimming stripped 0 bases from V and 5 bases from J, with 4 bases between. This CDR3 comprises 12 residues. CDR1 SGHDT and CDR2 YYEEEE come from the germline V gene. This CDR3 is CASSLVVDTQYF. CDR3 nucleotide sequence: TGTGCCAGCAGCTTGGTCGTAGATACGCAGTATTTT.

This clonotype came up a few times. The chain joins TRBV5-1 to TRBJ2-2; D possibly matches TRBD1 or TRBD2 (5 bases each). This CDR3 has 14 amino acids. The germline gives CDR1 SGHRS, CDR2 YFSETQ. Deletions cut 6 bases from V and 5 bases from J, with 14 bases between. The DNA of the CDR3 is TGCGCCAGCACGGGGCAGGGCGGGACCGGGGAGCTGTTTTTT. Protein product: CASTGQGGTGELFF.

The chain links TRBV6-4 to TRBJ2-7; TRBD1 matches 10 bases. The CDR3 spans 12 residues. Germline CDR1 is MRHNA and CDR2 is SNTAGT. Trimming at V came to 11 bases and at J to 7 bases, leaving 8 bases not matched to a gene. CDR3 amino acids: CAVGTGEGEQYF. In nucleotides, the CDR3 is TGTGCCGTGGGGACAGGGGAAGGGGAGCAGTACTTC.

This clonotype has a count of ten or more. CDR3 nucleotides: TGTGCCAGCAGCCTCGACAGGGTCAATGAGCAGTTCTTC. As protein: CASSLDRVNEQFF. This rearrangement joins TRBV27 to TRBJ2-1; TRBD1 matches at 7 bases. The CDR3 length is 13 residues. The V gene's germline CDR1 is MNHEY and CDR2 SMNVEV (reference sequence). The V and J ends lost 6 bases and 6 bases, in that order; junction bases with no gene match: 5.

The rearrangement uses TRBV4-1 and TRBJ1-6; a weak D match, TRBD1 (6 bases). The CDR3 consists of 16 residues. Trimming took 0 bases from V and 10 from J, leaving 16 bases between them. Germline CDR1 reads MGHRA; CDR2 reads YSYEKL. The CDR3 bases are TGCGCCAGCAGCCAAGAGGGCACAGGGATCAACTCACCCCTCCACTTT. Translated, it gives CASSQEGTGINSPLHF.

This clonotype was picked up many times. This chain joins TRBV29-1 and TRBJ2-5; possibly TRBD1 for D (5 bases). The V and J ends lost 4 bases and 0 bases respectively, with 6 bases between them. Germline CDR1 is SQVTM and CDR2 is ANQGSEA. The CDR3 consists of 12 residues. In DNA, the CDR3 is TGCAGCGTTGGCAGGGACCAAGAGACCCAGTACTTC. This sequence encodes CSVGRDQETQYF.

This chain joins TRBV5-4 and TRBJ2-1; 7 nucleotides align to TRBD2. J gave up 3 bases and V 0 bases, and 6 bases lay outside the gene matches. The length of the CDR3 is 16 residues. Germline-derived CDR1 and CDR2 are SGHNT and YYREEE (reference sequence). CDR3 nucleotide sequence: TGTGCCAGCAGCTTGGGGGGCGGGGGAAACTACAATGAGCAGTTCTTC. It specifies CASSLGGGGNYNEQFF.

The sample holds many counts of this clonotype. The DNA for the CDR3 is TGTGCCAGCAGCAGACTGGGGACAGGGGACCCTGGCTACACCTTC. It codes for CASSRLGTGDPGYTF. The chain is built from TRBV13 and TRBJ1-2, with TRBD1 identical over 10 bases. The germline V gene has CDR1 PRHDT and CDR2 FYEKMQ (reference sequence). Trimming removed 5 bases from V and 7 bases from J; junction bases left unmatched: 10. The CDR3 sequence is 15 residues long.

This clonotype appeared many times. The rearrangement joins TRBV10-3 to TRBJ2-7, with 14 positions matching TRBD2. The CDR3 is 17 amino acids. The germline V gene has CDR1 ENHRY and CDR2 SYGVKD. The J segment lost 0 bases and the V segment lost 8 bases, leaving 9 bases of the junction unmatched. The CDR3 loop reads CAICPGTSGRNSYEQYF. CDR3 nucleotides: TGTGCCATCTGCCCCGGGACTAGCGGGAGAAACTCCTACGAGCAGTACTTC.

This clonotype was recorded a few times. The chain employs TRBV18 and TRBJ1-2, with TRBD1 identical over 8 bases. The CDR3 is 14 residues long. The J segment lost 1 base and the V segment lost 5 bases, leaving 3 bases of the junction unmatched. Germline CDR1 KGHSH, CDR2 LQKENI. For the CDR3, the DNA is TGTGCCAGCTCATCACAGGGGGATAACTATGGCTACACCTTC. Translating gives CASSSQGDNYGYTF.

There are many counts of this clonotype. This chain uses TRBV18 with TRBJ2-6, with D perhaps matching TRBD2 (7 bases). The germline gives CDR1 KGHSH, CDR2 LQKENI. The CDR3 spans 19 residues. Trimming left V 6 bases short and J 0 bases short, with 21 bases between. The CDR3 DNA reads as TGTGCCAGCTCGCTAACGGGAGGACAGCTCCTCTCTGGGGCCAACGTCCTGACTTTC. Encoded protein: CASSLTGGQLLSGANVLTF. Filled out from reference TRBV18 and TRBJ2-6, the complete variable domain reads NAGVMQNPRHLVRRRGQEARLRCSPMKGHSHVYWYRQLPEEGLKFMVYLQKENIIDESGMPKERFSAEFPKEGPSILRIQQVVRGDSAAYFCASSLTGGQLLSGANVLTFGAGSRLTVL.

Remarks on this clonotype: A read error may account for a junction end that differs from germline. This sequence joins TRBV30 and TRBJ1-6; D call uncertain. Per germline, CDR1 GTSNPN and CDR2 SVGIG (reference sequence). The CDR3 spans 13 residues. The CDR3 protein is CAWNTLGSSLLHF. The CDR3 coding sequence is TGTGCCTGGAATACCCTGGGGAGTTCACTCCTCCACTTT.

The J gene is TRBJ1-3, the V gene TRBV2, with 7 bases aligning to TRBD1. The CDR3 has 15 amino acids. CDR1 is SNHLY, CDR2 FYNNEI, per germline. V was clipped by 6 bases and J by 0 bases; unmatched bases: 5. CDR3 region: CASRIGTASGNTIYF. Written as DNA, the CDR3 is TGTGCCAGCAGGATTGGGACAGCCTCTGGAAACACCATATATTTT.

A remark on this clonotype: A much larger clonotype is one base distant, so this may be a read error. This chain joins TRBV11-2 and TRBJ1-2, with a possible D match to TRBD1 (5 bases). The CDR3 covers 13 residues. CDR1 is SGHAT, CDR2 FQNNGV, per germline. CDR3 residues: CAGRHDRSLGYTF. Written as DNA, the CDR3 is TGTGCCGGCAGACACGACAGAAGCCTTGGCTACACCTTC. Looking up the rest from reference TRBV11-2 and TRBJ1-2 gives the full variable domain: EAGVAQSPRYKIIEKRQSVAFWCNPISGHATLYWYQQILGQGPKLLIQFQNNGVVDDSQLPKDRFSAERLKGVDSTLKIQPAKLEDSAVYLCAGRHDRSLGYTFGSGTRLTVV.

This sequence joins TRBV5-6 and TRBJ1-4; 8 bases are a match to TRBD1. Trimming cost V 3 bases and J 4 bases; bases outside gene matches: 11. The CDR3 has 17 amino acids. CDR1 is SGHDT, CDR2 YYEEEE, per germline. In DNA, the CDR3 is TGTGCCAGCAGCTCCCCTACCCAGGGGGCGTTTAATGAAAAACTGTTTTTT. Translation: CASSSPTQGAFNEKLFF. Full variable domain (remainder filled in from reference TRBV5-6 and TRBJ1-4): DAGVTQSPTHLIKTRGQQVTLRCSPKSGHDTVSWYQQALGQGPQFIFQYYEEEERQRGNFPDRFSGHQFPNYSSELNVNALLLGDSALYLCASSSPTQGAFNEKLFFGSGTQLSVL.

This clonotype was found many times. The rearrangement links TRBV6-2 or TRBV6-3 to TRBJ2-7, with 9 bases aligning to TRBD2. Germline V gene lookup returns CDR1 MNHEY and CDR2 SVGEGT. With V trimmed by 6 bases and J by 0 bases, 9 bases remained unmatched. The CDR3 runs 16 residues. CDR3 nucleotides: TGTGCCAGCAGGAAATTGACTAGCGGTATCTCCTACGAGCAGTACTTC. This translates into CASRKLTSGISYEQYF.

This clonotype was seen ten or more times. The chain joins TRBV12-3 or TRBV12-4 to TRBJ2-4, with 7 bases identical to TRBD1. V was clipped by 5 bases and J by 1 base; unmatched bases: 5. The CDR3 length is 15 residues. DNA of the CDR3: TGTGCCAGCAGTGCAGACAGGGTGGCCAAAAACATTCAGTACTTC. Amino acids: CASSADRVAKNIQYF.

In its sample, this clonotype was seen a few times. The rearrangement uses TRBV5-1 and TRBJ1-3, with TRBD1 identical over 8 bases. The CDR3 has 16 amino acids. Germline V gene data show CDR1 as SGHRS and CDR2 as YFSETQ. The J segment lost 1 base and the V segment lost 3 bases, leaving 6 bases of the junction unmatched. CDR3 region: CASSYDRGFSGNTIYF. CDR3 sequence (DNA): TGCGCCAGCAGCTACGACAGGGGATTTTCTGGAAACACCATATATTTT.

The chain uses TRBV5-6 and TRBJ2-2; 8 bases line up with TRBD1. This CDR3 region has 14 residues. Trimming at V came to 6 bases and at J to 6 bases, leaving 7 bases not matched to a gene. Germline CDR1 SGHDT, CDR2 YYEEEE. DNA for the CDR3: TGTGCCAGCACCCCGACAGGGGAGCCCGGGGAGCTGTTTTTT. It yields the protein CASTPTGEPGELFF. The complete variable domain, with remaining parts taken from reference TRBV5-6 and TRBJ2-2, reads DAGVTQSPTHLIKTRGQQVTLRCSPKSGHDTVSWYQQALGQGPQFIFQYYEEEERQRGNFPDRFSGHQFPNYSSELNVNALLLGDSALYLCASTPTGEPGELFFGEGSRLTVL.

The rearrangement links TRBV6-2 or TRBV6-3 to TRBJ2-4; a possible D gene is TRBD1 (6 bases). CDR1 and CDR2 (germline): MNHEY, SVGEGT. CDR3 length equals 14 residues. V was shortened by 5 bases and J by 8 bases, with 16 bases between the two germline ends. The DNA of the CDR3 is TGTGCCAGCAGTGACCCGACAGGAAGGGACATTCAGTACTTC. This gives the protein CASSDPTGRDIQYF.

This clonotype was seen many times. V and J are TRBV2 and TRBJ2-7; 8 bases agree with TRBD1. After removal of 4 bases from V and 4 bases from J, the junction contained 3 bases not matched to a gene. The CDR3 is 13 residues long. Germline lookup yields CDR1 SNHLY and CDR2 FYNNEI. CDR3 sequence reads: CASSVRQGYEQYF. For the CDR3, the DNA is TGTGCCAGCAGTGTCCGACAGGGGTACGAGCAGTACTTC.

In its sample, this clonotype was seen many times. The V gene is TRBV30, the J gene TRBJ2-2, with TRBD1 as a possible D gene (6 bases). The CDR3 is made up of 15 amino acids. Per germline, CDR1 GTSNPN and CDR2 SVGIG (reference sequence). Trimming removed 4 bases at V and 2 bases at J, with 14 bases between. Here the CDR3 DNA reads TGTGCCTGGAATTTTGGGACACCCAACACCGGGGAGCTGTTTTTT. Residues: CAWNFGTPNTGELFF. The entire variable domain, with the rest obtained from reference TRBV30 and TRBJ2-2, is as follows: SQTIHQWPATLVQPVGSPLSLECTVEGTSNPNLYWYRQAAGRGLQLLFYSVGIGQISSEVPQNLSASRPQDRQFILSSKKLLLSDSGFYLCAWNFGTPNTGELFFGEGSRLTVL.

This clonotype was seen a handful of times. The chain has TRBV7-3 and TRBJ2-7, with 8 bases matching TRBD1. In germline, CDR1 is SGHTA, CDR2 FQGTGA. This CDR3 comprises 15 residues. The V gene end was trimmed by 5 bases and the J gene end by 2 bases; junction bases not matched to a gene: 8. The CDR3 region is CASSARTGSAYEQYF. In DNA, the CDR3 is TGTGCCAGCAGCGCTAGGACAGGGTCAGCCTACGAGCAGTACTTC.

The genes are TRBV4-1 and TRBJ1-6; D is ambiguous. Germline loops: CDR1 MGHRA, CDR2 YSYEKL. This CDR3 has 13 residues. The V end lost 4 bases, the J end lost 9 bases, and 10 bases lay between the germline ends. For the CDR3, the DNA is TGCGCCAGCAGCCGAGCAGGTGTTTCACCCCTCCACTTT. Residues: CASSRAGVSPLHF.